The 23 T cell receptor beta chains reported below all come from one sample, sequenced in a study of cytomegalovirus exposure and HLA in healthy donors. Vbeta (60) and Jbeta (13) primers were used in the PCR. Some clones are missing from TCRdb's copy, which holds only in-frame ones; the method was immunoSEQ multiplex PCR. Counted here are about 150,000 clones, about 82% occurring once; the ten biggest clones make up 3% to 3.5%. Sequencing was performed on PBMCs. These TCRs come from a male donor in good health and CMV-seronegative.

This rearrangement joins TRBV2 to TRBJ2-2; 9 nucleotides line up with TRBD1. The CDR3 sequence is 17 residues long. Germline-derived CDR1 and CDR2 are SNHLY and FYNNEI. With V trimmed by 6 bases and J by 3 bases, 11 bases remained unmatched. The CDR3 here is CASRLLQGAVDTGELFF. DNA of the CDR3: TGTGCCAGCAGACTTTTACAGGGGGCGGTGGACACCGGGGAGCTGTTTTTT. Full variable domain (remainder filled in from reference TRBV2 and TRBJ2-2): EPEVTQTPSHQVTQMGQEVILRCVPISNHLYFYWYRQILGQKVEFLVSFYNNEISEKSEIFDDQFSVERPDGSNFTLKIRSTKLEDSAMYFCASRLLQGAVDTGELFFGEGSRLTVL.

The chain uses TRBV4-1 and TRBJ2-7, with TRBD2 matching 11 bases. The germline V gene has CDR1 MGHRA and CDR2 YSYEKL. The CDR3 has 15 amino acids. Unmatched junction bases numbered 3, after V lost 0 bases and J lost 5 bases. The CDR3 sequence: CASSQELAGGNEQYF. CDR3 bases: TGCGCCAGCAGCCAAGAGCTAGCGGGAGGTAACGAGCAGTACTTC.

There are a few counts of this clone. The chain uses TRBV9 and TRBJ2-1, with D tentatively TRBD1 (6 bases). The CDR3 has 16 amino acids. The ends were cut back, 8 bases at V and 0 bases at J, with 18 bases in the middle. Per germline, CDR1 SGDLS and CDR2 YYNGEE. The DNA of the CDR3 is TGTGCCAGTGAGCCTGGACAGACAAGCTCCTACAATGAGCAGTTCTTC. It yields the protein CASEPGQTSSYNEQFF.

V gene TRBV5-1 combines with J gene TRBJ1-6, with 10 positions matching TRBD1. This CDR3 is 21 amino acids long. The germline V gene has CDR1 SGHRS and CDR2 YFSETQ. The junction had 16 bases not matched to a gene; V was cut back by 4 bases and J by 0 bases. This CDR3 is CASSTRPGTGVRSSYNSPLHF. CDR3 sequence (DNA): TGCGCCAGCAGCACCAGACCCGGGACAGGGGTAAGGAGCTCCTATAATTCACCCCTCCACTTT.

The chain employs TRBV6-1 and TRBJ2-7; D gene unclear. The germline gives CDR1 MNHNS, CDR2 SASEGT. The CDR3 is made up of 12 amino acids. V dropped 2 bases and J dropped 9 bases, with 11 bases sitting between them. The CDR3 sequence is CASSERRPGQYF. The CDR3, as DNA: TGTGCCAGCAGTGAAAGACGTCCAGGGCAGTACTTC.

The chain has TRBV7-3 and TRBJ1-1; D is ambiguous. CDR1 SGHTA and CDR2 FQGTGA come from the germline V gene. Trimming cost V 2 bases and J 0 bases, with 13 bases left between them. This CDR3 contains 16 residues. CDR3 region: CASSLGPGAMNTEAFF. The CDR3 nucleotides read TGTGCCAGCAGCTTAGGCCCTGGTGCCATGAACACTGAAGCTTTCTTT.

A few counts support this clone. The V and J genes are TRBV5-6 and TRBJ2-5; 9 bases agree with TRBD2. This CDR3 has 15 residues. Unmatched junction bases numbered 11, after V lost 0 bases and J lost 11 bases. Germline V gives CDR1 SGHDT, CDR2 YYEEEE. CDR3: CASSLGGGRAGEQYF. CDR3 DNA sequence: TGTGCCAGCAGCTTGGGGGGCGGGAGGGCCGGTGAGCAGTACTTC.

J is TRBJ1-3 and V is TRBV6-5; D gene ambiguous. Trimming stripped 3 bases from V and 4 bases from J, with 16 bases between. CDR1 MNHEY and CDR2 SVGAGI come from the germline V gene. The CDR3 extends over 16 amino acids. CDR3 amino acids: CASSYSAQVEGNTIYF. The CDR3, as DNA: TGTGCCAGCAGTTATTCCGCCCAGGTCGAAGGAAACACCATATATTTT.

This clone occurred a few times. The chain links TRBV5-4 to TRBJ2-7; the D is unclear. Germline assignment: CDR1 SGHNT and CDR2 YYREEE (reference sequence). The germline V and J ends were trimmed by 1 base and 4 bases, with 9 bases remaining between them. The CDR3 is made up of 13 amino acids. CDR3 sequence reads: CASSLKGRYEQYF. CDR3 DNA sequence: TGTGCCAGCAGCTTGAAAGGCAGGTACGAGCAGTACTTC.

V is TRBV6-5 and J is TRBJ2-1, with TRBD2 matching 12 bases. This CDR3 comprises 15 residues. J lost 6 bases, V lost 7 bases, and 7 bases had no gene match. CDR1 and CDR2 (germline): MNHEY, SVGAGI. For the CDR3, the DNA is TGTGCCAGCAACTCACTAGCGGGGGGTCTCAATGAGCAGTTCTTC. Its protein product is CASNSLAGGLNEQFF.

This chain uses TRBV9 with TRBJ1-2; D uncertain. CDR3 length: 13 residues. V lost 3 bases to trimming and J lost 4 bases, with 10 bases between them. The germline V gene has CDR1 SGDLS and CDR2 YYNGEE. CDR3 in DNA: TGTGCCAGCAGCGCCGGGATTACCTATGGCTACACCTTC. Amino acids: CASSAGITYGYTF.

The V call is TRBV5-1, the J call TRBJ2-7; 9 bases map to TRBD2. The V segment lost 3 bases and the J segment 6 bases; nucleotides outside the gene matches: 10. The length of the CDR3 is 15 residues. CDR1 and CDR2 (germline): SGHRS, YFSETQ. The CDR3 reads CASSSKAGGPREQYF. As DNA, the CDR3 is TGCGCCAGCAGCTCCAAGGCGGGAGGGCCGCGCGAGCAGTACTTC. Looking up the rest from reference TRBV5-1 and TRBJ2-7 gives the full variable domain: KAGVTQTPRYLIKTRGQQVTLSCSPISGHRSVSWYQQTPGQGLQFLFEYFSETQRNKGNFPGRFSGRQFSNSRSEMNVSTLELGDSALYLCASSSKAGGPREQYFGPGTRLTVT.

The chain couples TRBV18 to TRBJ1-3; tentative D call: TRBD1 (6 bases). The CDR3 contains 16 residues. Germline V gene data show CDR1 as KGHSH and CDR2 as LQKENI. Deletions cut 1 base from V and 0 bases from J, with 10 bases between. As DNA, the CDR3 is TGTGCCAGCTCACCACGTGGACAGAGCTCTGGAAACACCATATATTTT. Encoded protein: CASSPRGQSSGNTIYF.

This chain connects TRBV7-3 to TRBJ2-3; TRBD2 agrees at 9 bases. V dropped 0 bases and J dropped 6; count of bases not matched to a gene: 16. This CDR3 spans 19 amino acids. Germline V gene lookup returns CDR1 SGHTA and CDR2 FQGTGA. In DNA form, the CDR3 reads TGTGCCAGCAGCTTAACCCGGGGGGGTAGCGGGGGCAAAGGGGATACGCAGTATTTT. Protein product: CASSLTRGGSGGKGDTQYF. Filled out from reference TRBV7-3 and TRBJ2-3, the complete variable domain reads GAGVSQTPSNKVTEKGKYVELRCDPISGHTALYWYRQSLGQGPEFLIYFQGTGAADDSGLPNDRFFAVRPEGSVSTLKIQRTERGDSAVYLCASSLTRGGSGGKGDTQYFGPGTRLTVL.

The rearrangement uses TRBV29-1 and TRBJ2-5, with TRBD2 matching 7 bases. Losses at the gene ends were 6 bases for V and 1 base for J; bases not matched to a gene: 11. Germline V lookup: CDR1 SQVTM, CDR2 ANQGSEA. The CDR3 is made up of 15 amino acids. CDR3 loop: CSVAIRGGGQETQYF. As DNA, the CDR3 is TGCAGCGTGGCCATCCGGGGCGGGGGCCAAGAGACCCAGTACTTC.

The rearrangement joins TRBV6-1 to TRBJ2-1; unclear D gene. V lost 6 bases and J 0 bases, leaving 6 bases between the germline ends. Germline V CDR1 and CDR2: MNHNS, SASEGT. The CDR3 runs 13 residues. CDR3 sequence (DNA): TGTGCCAGCAGGTCGAGCTCCTACAATGAGCAGTTCTTC. Translating gives CASRSSSYNEQFF.

The J gene is TRBJ1-1, the V gene TRBV5-5; D gene unclear. CDR1 SGHKS and CDR2 YYEKEE come from the germline V gene (reference sequence). The CDR3 loop spans 16 amino acids. Trimming took 0 bases from V and 5 from J, leaving 17 bases between them. The CDR3, as DNA: TGTGCCAGCAGCTTGGTCACTGCGCGTGCGTGGACTGAAGCTTTCTTT. It encodes CASSLVTARAWTEAFF.

V gene TRBV7-2 combines with J gene TRBJ2-3; D is perhaps TRBD1 (6 bases). Looked up from germline, CDR1 is SGHTA and CDR2 is FQGNSA. CDR3 length: 12 amino acids. With 2 bases removed from V and 7 bases from J, the gap between germline ends came to 7 bases. CDR3 amino acids: CASSLWDNTQYF. CDR3 nucleotide sequence: TGTGCCAGCAGCTTATGGGACAATACGCAGTATTTT.

This clone was detected only a few times. The rearrangement links TRBV29-1 to TRBJ2-1; 11 bases agree with TRBD1. The CDR3 has 14 residues. The junction had 3 bases not matched to a gene; V was cut back by 4 bases and J by 4 bases. Germline V gives CDR1 SQVTM, CDR2 ANQGSEA. The CDR3 reads CSVGGTGGYNEQFF. CDR3 nucleotides: TGCAGCGTTGGGGGGACAGGGGGTTACAATGAGCAGTTCTTC.

The rearrangement uses TRBV6-5 and TRBJ2-3; 9 nucleotides align to TRBD1. Germline CDR1 MNHEY, CDR2 SVGAGI. V dropped 6 bases and J dropped 2; count of bases not matched to a gene: 6. This CDR3 is 15 amino acids long. CDR3 loop: CASSTDRGHTDTQYF. DNA for the CDR3: TGTGCCAGCAGCACGGACAGGGGACACACAGATACGCAGTATTTT.

A single count supports this clone. This chain connects TRBV6-5 to TRBJ1-1; D perhaps matches TRBD1 (5 bases). The ends were cut back, 4 bases at V and 5 bases at J, with 20 bases in the middle. Germline CDR1 MNHEY, CDR2 SVGAGI. The CDR3 has 16 residues. This chain's CDR3 is CASSSLLGRFVTEAFF. The CDR3 DNA follows: TGTGCCAGCAGTTCACTATTGGGGCGTTTTGTGACTGAAGCTTTCTTT.

The CDR3 nucleotides are TGTGCCAGCACTTTGCCGACAGGGGGAGTCTATGGCTACACCTTC. Residues: CASTLPTGGVYGYTF. The gene calls are TRBV2 and TRBJ1-2, with TRBD1 matching 9 bases. V lost 7 bases, J lost 4 bases, and 10 bases stayed unmatched. Germline CDR1 SNHLY, CDR2 FYNNEI. The CDR3 contains 15 residues.

The chain combines TRBV6-5 with TRBJ2-7, with D hard to call. Germline V lookup: CDR1 MNHEY, CDR2 SVGAGI. Trimming took off 5 bases at V and 6 bases at J, with 20 bases between the two ends. The CDR3 spans 15 residues. Here the CDR3 DNA reads TGTGCCAGCAGTCTTCAATCCCCCAGCGAAGGCGAGCAGTACTTC. It codes for CASSLQSPSEGEQYF.